Listed below are T cell receptor beta chains from one sample, sequenced in a study of T cell changes during pregnancy in multiple sclerosis. Sequencing used immunoSEQ multiplex PCR; TCRdb keeps in-frame clones, though not all of them. Among around 80,000 clones listed, under 95% were seen once. This specimen was peripheral blood, taken before pregnancy. All receptors derive from a female donor with multiple sclerosis, enrolled in a pregnancy study. The CDR3 runs from the conserved cysteine through the conserved F or W. A D gene is named only where the DNA matches it firmly. Clone size, where shown, is once, few, many, or a class for clones that have expanded.

V	J	D	size	DNA	CDR3
TRBV11-2	TRBJ1-1	.	.	TGTGCCAGCAGTACTACAGGGTCGGGGGGCCAAGCTTTCTTT	CASSTTGSGGQAFF
TRBV6-1	TRBJ1-1	.	.	TGTGCCAGCAGTGAATACCCTACATTAGACATGAACACTGAAGCTTTCTTT	CASSEYPTLDMNTEAFF
TRBV10-2	TRBJ2-7	.	once	TGCGCCAGCAGTGAGGGCCCCTACGAGCAGTACTTC	CASSEGPYEQYF
TRBV7-7	TRBJ1-1	TRBD1	.	TGTGCTAGCAGCGCGGACAGGGACACTGAAGCTTTCTTT	CASSADRDTEAFF
TRBV29-1	TRBJ2-1	TRBD1	.	TGCAGCGCTTCTAGGGACAGGGGATACAATGAGCAGTTCTTC	CSASRDRGYNEQFF
TRBV15	TRBJ2-5	TRBD2	.	TGTGCCACCAGCAGATTCAGGGAGGGGGAGACCCAGTACTTC	CATSRFREGETQYF
TRBV2	TRBJ2-3	.	.	TGTGCCAGCAGTGGTCGAGCTATCGGGACAGATACGCAGTATTTT	CASSGRAIGTDTQYF
TRBV5-6	TRBJ2-7	TRBD2	once	TGTGCCAGCAGCTTGGGGCTAGCGGGTTCTTCTTACGAGCAGTACTTC	CASSLGLAGSSYEQYF
TRBV27	TRBJ2-7	TRBD1	few	TGTGCCAGCAGTCCGAGACAGGGATTGGAAGAGCAGTACTTC	CASSPRQGLEEQYF
TRBV2	TRBJ2-5	.	.	TGTGCCAGCAGCATACCTCGGGGGGAGACCCAGTACTTC	CASSIPRGETQYF
TRBV13	TRBJ2-5	.	.	TGTGCCAGCAGCCAAACTCAAGAGACCCAGTACTTC	CASSQTQETQYF
TRBV6-5	TRBJ1-2	TRBD1	.	TGTGCCAGCACCCAACAGGGGAGAGGCTACACCTTC	CASTQQGRGYTF
TRBV9	TRBJ2-5	TRBD2	once	TGTGCCAGCAGCGTAATGGGGACTAGCGGAGAGACCCAGTACTTC	CASSVMGTSGETQYF
TRBV5-4	TRBJ2-1	TRBD2	.	TGTGCCAGCAGCGCCTCACTAGCGGGGGGATACAATGAGCAGTTCTTC	CASSASLAGGYNEQFF
TRBV7-2	TRBJ1-2	TRBD1	few	TGTGCCAGCAGCTTAAAGACAGGGGAGTACTATGGCTACACCTTC	CASSLKTGEYYGYTF
TRBV6-1	TRBJ2-1	TRBD2	.	TGTGCCAGCATCGCGGGAGTCCGGGACAATGAGCAGTTCTTC	CASIAGVRDNEQFF
TRBV5-8	TRBJ1-1	TRBD1	.	TGTGCCAGCAGCTTGGGGGACAGGGCGGGGTACACTGAAGCTTTCTTT	CASSLGDRAGYTEAFF
TRBV30	TRBJ2-5	.	.	TGTGCCTGGAGAGTTGAAACAGGGTACCAAGAGACCCAGTACTTC	CAWRVETGYQETQYF
TRBV11-2	TRBJ1-1	.	.	TGTGCCAGCAGCTTAGAGGATCCGGGATTCGCTAACACTGAAGCTTTCTTT	CASSLEDPGFANTEAFF
TRBV9	TRBJ2-5	TRBD2	.	TGTGCCAGCAGCGTAGGCAGCGGGGGGGAGACCCAGTACTTC	CASSVGSGGETQYF
TRBV5-4	TRBJ2-3	TRBD2	once	TGTGCCAGCAACTCAAGACGGCGCGGGGGGGTAGCAGATACGCAGTATTTT	CASNSRRRGGVADTQYF
TRBV19	TRBJ1-1	.	.	TGTGCCAGTAGTATCCCTAGCCCCAACACTGAAGCTTTCTTT	CASSIPSPNTEAFF
TRBV7-9	TRBJ1-2	.	.	TGTGCCAGCAGCTTAGCGGGGGGGAGCAATGGCTACACCTTC	CASSLAGGSNGYTF
TRBV19	TRBJ1-1	.	.	TGTGCCAGTAGTATATACAGGACCGCGAACACTGAAGCTTTCTTT	CASSIYRTANTEAFF
TRBV2	TRBJ2-1	TRBD2	.	TGTGCCAGCAATTGGATAGCGGGGGGGCATGAGCAGTTCTTC	CASNWIAGGHEQFF
TRBV12-5	TRBJ2-7	TRBD1	.	TGTGCTAGTGGTTTGGTGGTGGGACAGGGGGCTTCCTACGAGCAGTACTTC	CASGLVVGQGASYEQYF
TRBV5-1	TRBJ2-7	.	once	TGCGCCAGCAGCTTGGAGGGGACTTCCTACGAGCAGTACTTC	CASSLEGTSYEQYF
TRBV6-5	TRBJ2-5	.	.	TGTGCCAGCAGTTACACCCTCGCTTCGGGGTCAGAGACCCAGTACTTC	CASSYTLASGSETQYF
TRBV6-6	TRBJ1-5	.	few	TGTGCCAGCAGGCCAGGGAATCAGCCCCAGCATTTT	CASRPGNQPQHF
TRBV25-1	TRBJ1-5	TRBD1	.	TGTGCCAGCAGTGCAGGACAGGGAGGCAATCAGCCCCAGCATTTT	CASSAGQGGNQPQHF
TRBV19	TRBJ1-2	.	.	TGTGCCAGTACCATATTCGAGAGCTATGGCTACACCTTC	CASTIFESYGYTF
TRBV5-6	TRBJ2-5	TRBD2	.	TGTGCCAGCAGCTTTGGACTAGCGGGAGAACAAGAGACCCAGTACTTC	CASSFGLAGEQETQYF
TRBV7-8	TRBJ1-5	TRBD1	.	TGTGCCAGCAGCACGGACAGGGAGGTCGATCAGCCCCAGCATTTT	CASSTDREVDQPQHF
TRBV7-9	TRBJ1-1	.	.	TGTGCCAGCACCGAGGGGGTGAACACTGAAGCTTTCTTT	CASTEGVNTEAFF
TRBV6-5	TRBJ2-7	.	.	TGTGCCAGCAGTCCAGGGATTTCCTACGAGCAGTACTTC	CASSPGISYEQYF
TRBV7-8	TRBJ2-7	TRBD1	.	TGTGCCAGCAGCCAGACCCGGGACAGGGCGGACTTC	CASSQTRDRADF
TRBV15	TRBJ1-1	TRBD1	.	TGTGCCACCAGCAGAGGAACCGCGAACAGGGGGAAGAACACTGAAGCTTTCTTT	CATSRGTANRGKNTEAFF
TRBV9	TRBJ1-2	.	once	TGTGCCAGCAGAGATGACCGGGAGCGGGACTATGGCTACACCTTC	CASRDDRERDYGYTF
TRBV27	TRBJ1-4	.	.	TGTGCCACCAAGTTGGCAGACAGTGAAAAACTGTTTTTT	CATKLADSEKLFF
TRBV6-1	TRBJ1-3	TRBD1	few	TGTGCCAGCAGTCACAGGGGCTACTCTGGAAACACCATATATTTT	CASSHRGYSGNTIYF
TRBV30	TRBJ1-2	.	.	TGTGCCTGGGCCCAGGAGGATAACTATGGCTACACCTTC	CAWAQEDNYGYTF
TRBV7-7	TRBJ2-3	.	.	TGTGCTAGCAGCGCGAGTTTAGGGGGGGGAAGCACAGATACGCAGTATTTT	CASSASLGGGSTDTQYF
TRBV6-5	TRBJ2-5	TRBD1	.	TGTGCCACTGAGACAGGGGCGGTGAAGACCCAGTACTTC	CATETGAVKTQYF